The T cell receptor beta chain described here comes from a study of T cells in Graves' hyperthyroidism and ophthalmopathy. The CDR3 extends over 18 amino acids. Losses at the gene ends were 5 bases for V and 3 bases for J; bases not matched to a gene: 9. CDR1 SGHTA and CDR2 FQGNSA come from the germline V gene. This clonotype has a handful of counts. Template material for amplifying TCR beta CDR3 regions consisted of RNA transcripts. The HTBI primer set drove a first-round RT-PCR of the TCR CDR3. From the multiplex PCR reads, TCRdb called clonotypes with MiXCR, one entry per CDR3 protein. Here the sample spans approximately 620,000 distinct CDR3 sequences, about 16% being singletons.

The sequence derives from a woman between 35 and 50 years old with Graves' ophthalmopathy. The chain recombines TRBV7-2 with TRBJ2-6; 11 positions agree with TRBD1. The sample comprised blood. CDR3 in amino acids: CASSRWDRGRVGANVLTF. For the CDR3, the DNA is TGTGCCAGCAGCCGCTGGGACAGGGGGAGGGTTGGGGCCAACGTCCTGACTTTC.